Many counts were recorded for the clone carrying this TCR beta chain. The antigen is undetermined. The CDR3 has 17 amino acids. Trimming removed 0 bases from V and 14 bases from J; junction bases left unmatched: 16. CDR1 and CDR2 from the germline V gene are KGHDR and SFDVKD. The entry originates in a study of regulatory T cells in long-lasting Graves disease. Study-wide background: Antithyroid drugs had been taken by newly diagnosed Graves' patients for under 3 months. Study-wide results and limits: With approximately 3,000 shared public clonotypes, persistent patients exceeded new patients, who shared roughly 920.

Arm-PCR of CDR3 regions with iRepertoire HTBI primers generated TCR beta libraries. TCRdb re-called the multiplex PCR reads with MiXCR, one entry per CDR3 protein. The profile covers hundreds of thousands of distinct CDR3 sequences, with around 17% appearing a single time and 30% taken by the ten largest. Time point given: newly diagnosed GD, antithyroid drugs for less than 3 months. PBMC-extracted RNA yielded the TCR library. The same sample was also studied in work on T cells in Graves' hyperthyroidism and ophthalmopathy. That work states: The HTBI primer set served for first-round RT-PCR of the TCR CDR3.

Sequenced here: peripheral blood mononuclear cells (PBMCs), sampled at new diagnosis, from a patient treated with antithyroid drugs. The source of this sequence is a man aged 35 to 55 with Graves disease. The rearrangement uses TRBV24-1 and TRBJ2-3; 10 bases agree with TRBD2. In DNA, the CDR3 is TGTGCCACCAGTGATTTGCGGCTAGCGGGGGCCAGGTCCCAGTGGTATTTT. Protein sequence: CATSDLRLAGARSQWYF.